This TCR beta chain appears in the sequencing data of a study of blood T cells in healthy people across ages. Study-level results: Roughly linear declines in TCR beta diversity per million T cells occurred with age.

This clonotype was seen more than once but under ten times. Its cognate antigen is unknown. Each sample used at least 6.5 million PBMCs. For the second PCR, which ran for about 6 to 12 cycles, a sample-barcoded 5' primer and a J-beta primer mix were used. Each cDNA molecule received a tag from a template-switch adaptor that had 12 random nucleotides. Every sample returned 3 million or more CDR3-containing paired-end reads. TCRdb reprocessed the 5' RACE reads with MiXCR, giving one entry per CDR3 protein. The data contain hundreds of thousands of distinct CDR3 sequences, around 21% of them singletons. Germline V gene data show CDR1 as DFQATT and CDR2 as SNEGSKA (reference sequence). Germline trimming cut 7 bases from V and 5 bases from J; bases unmatched to any gene: 7. The CDR3 extends over 12 amino acids.

The rearrangement uses TRBV20-1 and TRBJ1-1, with 7 bases aligning to TRBD1. Sequenced: blood. The sequence came from a man between 65 and 79 years old in good health. The CDR3 sequence is CSVRGRNTEAFF. CDR3 nucleotide sequence: TGCAGTGTTAGGGGGCGGAATACTGAAGCTTTCTTT.